This TCR beta chain was obtained from a study of neurological immune-mediated disorders. Input was 1 million sorted T cells, either CD4+ or CD8+. It was by 5'RACE with 10-nucleotide random UMIs that the cDNA was made. Over 180 million TCR-beta sequences (from 15-18 subjects) were yielded by each sequencing run. TCRdb passed the 5' RACE reads through MiXCR, listing each CDR3 protein once. The table shows 25,000 to 35,000 distinct CDR3 sequences, with around 4% occurring only once. Trimming left V 7 bases short and J 1 base short, with 14 bases between. CDR1 SGHRS and CDR2 YFSETQ come from the germline V gene. The CDR3 length is 14 residues. This clonotype has ten or more counts.

This sequence originates from a woman between 40 and 55 years old in good health. The J gene is TRBJ1-1, the V gene TRBV5-1; a possible D gene is TRBD1 (5 bases). The specimen was CD4+ T cells from blood. DNA of the CDR3: TGCGCCAGCTGGCGGGGCCGGGGGAACACTGAAGCTTTCTTT. Its translation is CASWRGRGNTEAFF.